A selection of T cell receptor beta chains follows, all from one sample in a study of blood T cell repertoires in COVID-19. Repertoires were generated with immunoSEQ multiplex PCR, while TCRdb's copy carries only in-frame clones and drops some. The sample holds about 200,000 clones, around 80% seen once. Sample: peripheral blood. These receptors came from an elderly woman with acute or convalescent COVID-19. Each CDR3 is given with its conserved first and last residue. Each record gives: D gene, clone size, V gene, J gene, CDR3 length, CDR3 protein, CDR3 DNA. D genes are given only for firm matches. The size entry is marked missing in some rows and otherwise reads once, few, many or a size class.

NA,NA,TRBV7-3,TRBJ2-3,13,CASSLQGTDTQYF,TGTGCCAGCAGCTTACAGGGCACAGATACGCAGTATTTT
NA,NA,TRBV28,TRBJ2-3,13,CASSGTGGDTQYF,TGTGCCAGCAGTGGGACTGGGGGAGATACGCAGTATTTT
TRBD1,NA,TRBV4-2,TRBJ1-5,14,CASSEDRAGQPQHF,TGTGCCAGCAGCGAGGACAGGGCCGGGCAGCCCCAGCATTTT
TRBD2,NA,TRBV10-1,TRBJ2-1,14,CAITSGGIYNEQFF,TGCGCCATCACTAGCGGGGGTATATACAATGAGCAGTTCTTC
TRBD1,NA,TRBV10-3,TRBJ1-2,13,CAIRDRVDYGYTF,TGTGCCATCAGGGACAGGGTGGACTATGGCTACACCTTC
TRBD1,NA,TRBV5-1,TRBJ1-6,16,CASSLGDRGPDSPLHF,TGCGCCAGCAGCTTGGGAGACAGGGGTCCGGATTCACCCCTCCACTTT
NA,NA,TRBV5-4,TRBJ1-1,16,CASSLGPPHLNTEAFF,TGTGCCAGCAGCTTGGGGCCGCCGCATTTGAACACTGAAGCTTTCTTT
NA,NA,TRBV12-3/TRBV12-4,TRBJ1-3,13,CASSFSVGNTIYF,TGTGCCAGCAGTTTCAGCGTTGGAAACACCATATATTTT
TRBD2,NA,TRBV7-2,TRBJ2-1,18,CASTPLGTSGGAGNEQFF,TGTGCCAGCACCCCTCTGGGGACTAGCGGGGGGGCGGGGAATGAGCAGTTCTTC
NA,many,TRBV2,TRBJ1-4,14,CASSALSENEKLFF,TGTGCCAGCAGTGCTCTCTCGGAGAATGAAAAACTGTTTTTT